A single sample is the source of the 31 T cell receptor beta chains below, sequenced in a study of shared clonotypes between healthy human individuals. The protocol was immunoSEQ multiplex PCR, while the TCRdb copy is restricted to in-frame clones and leaves out a portion. The sample yields millions of clones, approximately 94% seen once. Sequenced input: naive CD4+ T cells sorted from blood. The subset: CD45RA+ positively selected. All receptors come from a man in his late teens or twenties in good health.

This chain links TRBV9 with TRBJ2-3, with D possibly being TRBD2 (7 bases). In germline, CDR1 is SGDLS, CDR2 YYNGEE. V lost 0 bases and J lost 1, with 15 bases in between. The CDR3 spans 17 residues. The CDR3 DNA is TGTGCCAGCAGCGTAGGGAGGGGGGGGTCTGGCACAGATACGCAGTATTTT. Translated, it gives CASSVGRGGSGTDTQYF.

The chain uses TRBV5-4 and TRBJ2-7, with D maybe TRBD1 (5 bases). The CDR3 totals 13 residues. The germline CDR1 and CDR2 sequences are SGHNT and YYREEE (reference sequence). Trimming removed 3 bases at V and 4 bases at J, with 11 bases between. Here the CDR3 reads CASSSRERYEQYF. DNA for the CDR3: TGTGCCAGCAGCTCCAGGGAAAGGTACGAGCAGTACTTC.

This clone was picked up one time. The chain has TRBV18 and TRBJ1-6, with a weak D call TRBD1 (5 bases). V was clipped by 4 bases and J by 9 bases, with 10 bases between them. Germline V gives CDR1 KGHSH, CDR2 LQKENI. CDR3 length: 13 amino acids. CDR3 in amino acids: CASSLQGTSPLHF. The CDR3 region has the DNA TGTGCCAGCTCACTGCAGGGAACTTCACCCCTCCACTTT.

The chain is built from TRBV5-1 and TRBJ2-4; no clear D gene. Trimming pared 0 bases from V and 3 bases from J, leaving 4 bases between. The CDR3 runs 13 residues. The germline CDR1 and CDR2 sequences are SGHRS and YFSETQ. The CDR3 here is CASSLAVKNIQYF. The DNA of the CDR3 is TGCGCCAGCAGCTTGGCCGTCAAAAACATTCAGTACTTC. The variable domain in full, completed from reference TRBV5-1 and TRBJ2-4, reads KAGVTQTPRYLIKTRGQQVTLSCSPISGHRSVSWYQQTPGQGLQFLFEYFSETQRNKGNFPGRFSGRQFSNSRSEMNVSTLELGDSALYLCASSLAVKNIQYFGAGTRLSVL.

The chain employs TRBV11-2 and TRBJ1-5, with D perhaps matching TRBD1 (5 bases). The CDR3 loop spans 12 amino acids. Trimming removed 5 bases at V and 5 bases at J, with 7 bases between. Germline V gene data show CDR1 as SGHAT and CDR2 as FQNNGV. This CDR3 reads CASSTRDQPQHF. The CDR3, as DNA: TGTGCCAGCAGCACCAGGGATCAGCCCCAGCATTTT.

The CDR3 DNA is TGTGCCAGCAGTGACACTTTGGGGAATTCACCCCTCCACTTT. It specifies CASSDTLGNSPLHF. V and J are TRBV2 and TRBJ1-6; D unclear. Trimming removed 3 bases at V and 7 bases at J, with 10 bases between. Per germline, CDR1 SNHLY and CDR2 FYNNEI. CDR3 length: 14 amino acids.

This chain connects TRBV5-4 to TRBJ2-3; D unclear. The CDR3 has 14 residues. V lost 1 base, J lost 3 bases, and 9 bases lay in between. CDR1 is SGHNT, CDR2 YYREEE, per germline (reference sequence). CDR3 region: CASSLPPGTDTQYF. The CDR3 DNA is TGTGCCAGCAGCTTGCCCCCAGGTACAGATACGCAGTATTTT.

This chain links TRBV7-2 with TRBJ1-2; the D is unclear. V shed 5 bases and J shed 1 base, with 5 bases lying between them. Germline V gene lookup returns CDR1 SGHTA and CDR2 FQGNSA. CDR3 size: 12 residues. The CDR3: CASSMGNYGYTF. CDR3 nucleotides: TGTGCCAGCAGCATGGGTAACTATGGCTACACCTTC. Based on the CDR3 plus reference TRBV7-2 and TRBJ1-2, the full variable domain is GAGVSQSPSNKVTEKGKDVELRCDPISGHTALYWYRQSLGQGLEFLIYFQGNSAPDKSGLPSDRFSAERTGGSVSTLTIQRTQQEDSAVYLCASSMGNYGYTFGSGTRLTVV.

The rearrangement joins TRBV4-2 to TRBJ2-3; 13 bases are a match to TRBD2. The trim removed 4 bases at V and 0 bases at J, leaving 7 bases unmatched. CDR3 length equals 18 residues. The V gene's germline CDR1 is LGHNA and CDR2 YNFKEQ. The CDR3 sequence is CASSPWTSGGPSTDTQYF. The CDR3 region has the DNA TGTGCCAGCAGCCCCTGGACTAGCGGGGGACCTAGCACAGATACGCAGTATTTT.

The chain carries TRBV18 and TRBJ2-1; D is possibly TRBD1 (6 bases). CDR1 and CDR2 (germline): KGHSH, LQKENI. The length of the CDR3 is 14 residues. Trimming removed 4 bases from V and 9 bases from J, with 16 bases in between. In DNA form, the CDR3 reads TGTGCCAGCTCACTTACAGGGTTGGTACCTGAGCAGTTCTTC. Translation: CASSLTGLVPEQFF.

J is TRBJ2-7 and V is TRBV4-2, with TRBD2 matching 15 bases. V was clipped by 6 bases and J by 4 bases; unmatched bases: 4. Germline V gene sequence: CDR1 LGHNA, CDR2 YNFKEQ. CDR3 length: 15 amino acids. The CDR3 sequence is CASRIGTSGGYEQYF. CDR3 bases: TGTGCCAGCAGGATCGGGACTAGCGGGGGGTACGAGCAGTACTTC.

The chain links TRBV30 to TRBJ2-4; D is unresolved. The CDR3 has 12 residues. From germline, CDR1 is GTSNPN and CDR2 SVGIG (reference sequence). Trimming left V 1 base short and J 6 bases short, with 7 bases between. The CDR3, as DNA: TGTGCCTGGAGTGCCTCCTCAAACATTCAGTACTTC. Translating it yields CAWSASSNIQYF.

J is TRBJ1-6 and V is TRBV12-2; the D call in the table, TRBD1, was not verified against the DNA. TRBV12-2 is flagged as a pseudogene. The CDR3 extends over 16 amino acids. CDR3 bases: TGTGCAAGTCGCCCATACAGGGGATTCTATAATTCACCCCTCCACTTT. Translation gives CASRPYRGFYNSPLHF.

Points on this clone: A junction end diverges from the germline sequence, so it may reflect a read error. The chain employs TRBV18 and TRBJ2-3; 8 bases are a match to TRBD2. This CDR3 contains 16 residues. CDR1 and CDR2 from the germline V gene are KGHSH and LQKENI. CDR3 in DNA: TGTGCCAGCTCCCCACTAGCGGTTATTAGCACAGATACGCAGTATTTT. Translation gives CASSPLAVISTDTQYF.

The gene calls are TRBV6-5 and TRBJ1-3; D call uncertain. This CDR3 spans 12 amino acids. Trimming shortened V by 6 bases and J by 11 bases, and 14 bases separated the two germline ends. Germline CDR1 and CDR2: MNHEY and SVGAGI. The CDR3, as DNA: TGTGCCAGCAGCAAGCCCGGAGGCCCCATATATTTT. Protein product: CASSKPGGPIYF.

The chain carries TRBV19 and TRBJ2-5; possible D gene TRBD1, 6 bases. Germline V gene data show CDR1 as LNHDA and CDR2 as SQIVND (reference sequence). Deletions cut 4 bases from V and 1 base from J, with 19 bases between. The CDR3 length is 17 residues. The CDR3 loop reads CASSSPRRAGAQETQYF. CDR3 nucleotides: TGTGCCAGTAGTAGCCCCCGGCGGGCAGGGGCCCAAGAGACCCAGTACTTC.

The gene calls are TRBV6-5 and TRBJ2-1; D ambiguous. The germline CDR1 and CDR2 sequences are MNHEY and SVGAGI. V lost 5 bases to trimming and J lost 4 bases, with 9 bases between them. This CDR3 spans 13 amino acids. CDR3 bases: TGTGCCAGCAGTCACCGACTGTACAATGAGCAGTTCTTC. This codes for CASSHRLYNEQFF.

As concerns this clone: Other nucleotide sequences in the sample specify the same CDR3. The V and J genes are TRBV7-9 and TRBJ2-5; 10 bases align to TRBD2. The CDR3 is made up of 15 amino acids. With V trimmed by 2 bases and J by 5 bases, 5 bases remained unmatched. CDR1 is SEHNR and CDR2 is FQNEAQ in the germline V gene (reference sequence). The CDR3 region is CASSLRAGGIETQYF. CDR3 sequence (DNA): TGTGCCAGCAGCTTAAGAGCGGGGGGGATCGAGACCCAGTACTTC.

V usage is TRBV10-1 and J usage is TRBJ1-6; 8 bases align to TRBD1. The CDR3 is 14 amino acids. Germline assignment: CDR1 WNHNN and CDR2 SYGVQD (reference sequence). J was trimmed by 7 bases and V by 7 bases; bases with no gene match: 6. CDR3 in amino acids: CASTMGQVNSPLHF. The DNA for the CDR3 is TGCGCCAGCACCATGGGACAGGTAAATTCACCCCTCCACTTT.

The V and J genes are TRBV29-1 and TRBJ1-1, with D possibly matching TRBD1 (6 bases). V shed 7 bases and J shed 4 bases, with 13 bases lying between them. Germline loops: CDR1 SQVTM, CDR2 ANQGSEA. The CDR3 is 12 amino acids. CDR3 protein: CSGKGGGTEAFF. CDR3 sequence (DNA): TGCAGCGGAAAGGGGGGAGGCACTGAAGCTTTCTTT.

The chain recombines TRBV5-4 with TRBJ2-2; TRBD2 agrees at 8 bases. The CDR3 totals 14 residues. Germline V CDR1 and CDR2: SGHNT, YYREEE (reference sequence). J was trimmed by 4 bases and V by 6 bases; bases with no gene match: 5. CDR3 amino acids: CASNNRGGTGELFF. CDR3 DNA sequence: TGTGCCAGCAACAATCGGGGGGGCACCGGGGAGCTGTTTTTT.

The chain employs TRBV28 and TRBJ1-1, with TRBD1 matching over 8 bases. Germline values: CDR1 MDHEN, CDR2 SYDVKM. V shed 5 bases, J shed 10 bases, and the junction held 6 bases outside the gene matches. This CDR3 is 12 amino acids long. The CDR3 loop is CASSLRGLAAFF. The CDR3 nucleotides are TGTGCCAGCAGTCTCAGGGGGCTGGCAGCTTTCTTT.

Only one count was recorded for this clone. The same CDR3 also results from other DNA sequences found in this sample. The rearrangement joins TRBV28 to TRBJ2-2, with unresolved D. This CDR3 comprises 12 residues. The V gene's germline CDR1 is MDHEN and CDR2 SYDVKM. Trimming stripped 5 bases from V and 5 bases from J, with 6 bases between. The CDR3 here is CASSLQTGELFF. CDR3 sequence (DNA): TGTGCCAGCAGTCTACAGACCGGGGAGCTGTTTTTT.

The V call is TRBV19, the J call TRBJ1-4; maybe TRBD1 (6 bases). The CDR3 is 15 amino acids. The germline CDR1 and CDR2 sequences are LNHDA and SQIVND (reference sequence). Between the trimmed V and J ends, which lost 7 bases and 4 bases, there was a span of 16 bases. For the CDR3, the DNA is TGTGCCAGTACTTCACCCCCCAGGGGTAATGAAAAACTGTTTTTT. Its protein product is CASTSPPRGNEKLFF.

The chain joins TRBV6-1 to TRBJ2-7; no clear D. The V and J ends lost 5 bases and 5 bases respectively, with 10 bases between them. Per the germline V gene, CDR1 is MNHNS and CDR2 is SASEGT. This CDR3 is 12 amino acids long. The CDR3 bases are TGTGCCAGCAGTTTCCCCCACCACGAGCAGTACTTC. Translated, it gives CASSFPHHEQYF.

The chain recombines TRBV2 with TRBJ1-2; D is undetermined. Germline V gene sequence: CDR1 SNHLY, CDR2 FYNNEI. With 1 base removed from V and 4 bases from J, the gap between germline ends came to 7 bases. The CDR3 covers 13 residues. CDR3 in DNA: TGTGCCAGCAGTGAAGAGGCTTTCTATGGCTACACCTTC. This codes for CASSEEAFYGYTF.

This clone was counted a single time. The V gene is TRBV18, the J gene TRBJ2-7; D is perhaps TRBD1 (5 bases). Germline CDR1 KGHSH, CDR2 LQKENI. V dropped 6 bases and J dropped 6 bases, with 18 bases sitting between them. CDR3 length: 14 residues. CDR3 residues: CASSPITRQTEQYF. The DNA for the CDR3 is TGTGCCAGCTCGCCAATCACGAGACAGACCGAGCAGTACTTC.

This clone was seen only a few times. The chain employs TRBV4-1 and TRBJ1-3, with D uncertain. The CDR3 covers 15 residues. Germline V CDR1 and CDR2: MGHRA, YSYEKL. V was clipped by 0 bases and J by 5 bases, with 11 bases between them. The CDR3, as DNA: TGCGCCAGCAGCCAAGATGGAACACCGAGAAACACCATATATTTT. Protein sequence: CASSQDGTPRNTIYF.

For the CDR3, the DNA is TGTGCCAGCAGCTTGGAGACAGCAAATGGCTACACCTTC. It encodes CASSLETANGYTF. This chain connects TRBV5-4 to TRBJ1-2; the D gene is possibly TRBD1 (5 bases). V gave up 0 bases and J gave up 6 bases, with 9 bases separating them. CDR3 size: 13 residues. The germline V gene has CDR1 SGHNT and CDR2 YYREEE (reference sequence). The entire variable domain, with the rest obtained from reference TRBV5-4 and TRBJ1-2, is as follows: ETGVTQSPTHLIKTRGQQVTLRCSSQSGHNTVSWYQQALGQGPQFIFQYYREEENGRGNFPPRFSGLQFPNYSSELNVNALELDDSALYLCASSLETANGYTFGSGTRLTVV.

The CDR3 is CASSFAGELNSPLHF. The CDR3, as DNA: TGTGCCAGCAGCTTTGCAGGGGAGTTGAATTCACCCCTCCACTTT. The rearrangement links TRBV7-2 to TRBJ1-6, with D perhaps matching TRBD1 (6 bases). This CDR3 is 15 amino acids long. Germline assignment: CDR1 SGHTA and CDR2 FQGNSA. V lost 3 bases, J lost 7 bases, and 13 bases lay in between.

The J gene is TRBJ2-2, the V gene TRBV10-1, with D possibly matching TRBD1 (7 bases). Germline assignment: CDR1 WNHNN and CDR2 SYGVQD (reference sequence). There are 15 residues in the CDR3. With 5 bases removed from V and 2 bases from J, the gap between germline ends came to 12 bases. The CDR3 DNA reads TGCGCCAGCAGTACAGGGGACTCTAACACCGGGGAGCTGTTTTTT. This gives the protein CASSTGDSNTGELFF.